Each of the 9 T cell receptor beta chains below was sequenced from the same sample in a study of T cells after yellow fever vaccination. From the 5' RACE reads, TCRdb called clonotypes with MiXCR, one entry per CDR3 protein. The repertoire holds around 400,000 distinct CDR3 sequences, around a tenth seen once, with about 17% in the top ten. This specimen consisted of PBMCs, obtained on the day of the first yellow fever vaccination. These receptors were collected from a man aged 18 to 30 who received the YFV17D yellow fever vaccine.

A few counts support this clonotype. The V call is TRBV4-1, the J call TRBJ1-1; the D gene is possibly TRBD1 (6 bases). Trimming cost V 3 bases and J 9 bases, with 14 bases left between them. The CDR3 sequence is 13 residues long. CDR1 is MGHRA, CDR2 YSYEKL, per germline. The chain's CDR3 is CASSQHSDRKAFF. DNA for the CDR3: TGCGCCAGCAGCCAGCACTCGGACAGAAAAGCTTTCTTT.

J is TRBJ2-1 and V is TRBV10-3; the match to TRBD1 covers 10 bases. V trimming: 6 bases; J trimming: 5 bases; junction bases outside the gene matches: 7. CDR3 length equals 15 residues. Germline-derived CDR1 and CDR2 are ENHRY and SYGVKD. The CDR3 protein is CAISLDRGWDNEQFF. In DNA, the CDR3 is TGTGCCATCAGCCTGGACAGGGGGTGGGACAATGAGCAGTTCTTC.

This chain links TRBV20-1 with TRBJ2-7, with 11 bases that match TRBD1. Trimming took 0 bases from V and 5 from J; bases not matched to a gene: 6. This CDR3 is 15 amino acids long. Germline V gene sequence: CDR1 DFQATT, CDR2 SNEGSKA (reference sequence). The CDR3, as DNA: TGCAGTGCTAGAGATAGGACAGGGGGCCAGAACGAGCAGTACGTC. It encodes CSARDRTGGQNEQYV.

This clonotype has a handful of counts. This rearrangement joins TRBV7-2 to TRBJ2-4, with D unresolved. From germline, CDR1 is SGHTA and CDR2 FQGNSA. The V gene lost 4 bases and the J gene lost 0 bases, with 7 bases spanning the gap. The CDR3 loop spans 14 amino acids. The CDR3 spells CASSSQVAKNIQYF. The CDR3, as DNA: TGTGCCAGCAGCTCCCAGGTAGCCAAAAACATTCAGTACTTC.

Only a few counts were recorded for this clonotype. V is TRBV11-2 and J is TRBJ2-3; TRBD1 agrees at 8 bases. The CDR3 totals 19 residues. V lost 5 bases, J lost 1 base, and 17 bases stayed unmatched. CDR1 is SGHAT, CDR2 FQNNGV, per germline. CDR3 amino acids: CASSPGPGQGISRTDTQYF. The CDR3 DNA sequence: TGTGCCAGCAGCCCCGGCCCAGGACAGGGTATCTCTCGCACAGATACGCAGTATTTT.

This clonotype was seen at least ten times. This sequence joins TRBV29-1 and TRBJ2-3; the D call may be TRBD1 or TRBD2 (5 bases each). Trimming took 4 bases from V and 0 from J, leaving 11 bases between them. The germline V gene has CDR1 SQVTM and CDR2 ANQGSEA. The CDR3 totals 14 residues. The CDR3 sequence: CSVGGGRSTDTQYF. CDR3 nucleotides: TGCAGCGTTGGGGGCGGGCGGAGCACAGATACGCAGTATTTT.

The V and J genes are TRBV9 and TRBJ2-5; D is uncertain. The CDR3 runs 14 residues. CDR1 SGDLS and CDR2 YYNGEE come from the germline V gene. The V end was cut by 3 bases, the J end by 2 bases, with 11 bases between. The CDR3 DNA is TGTGCCAGCAGCGAGGCTGATGGGCAAGAGACCCAGTACTTC. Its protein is CASSEADGQETQYF.

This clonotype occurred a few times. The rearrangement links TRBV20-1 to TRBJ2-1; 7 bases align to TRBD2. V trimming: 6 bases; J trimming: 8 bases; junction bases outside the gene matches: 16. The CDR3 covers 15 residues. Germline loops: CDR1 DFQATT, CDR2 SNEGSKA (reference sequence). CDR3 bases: TGCAGTGCGTACGCCTGGGGGGGGGAGCGCGATGAGCAGTTCTTC. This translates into CSAYAWGGERDEQFF.

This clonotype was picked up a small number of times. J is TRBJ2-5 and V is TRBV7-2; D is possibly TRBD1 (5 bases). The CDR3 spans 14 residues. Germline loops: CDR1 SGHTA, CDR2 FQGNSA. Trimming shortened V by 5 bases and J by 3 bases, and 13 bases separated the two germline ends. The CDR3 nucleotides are TGTGCCAGCAGCCAGGGATGGGAAGAAGAGACCCAGTACTTC. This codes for CASSQGWEEETQYF.